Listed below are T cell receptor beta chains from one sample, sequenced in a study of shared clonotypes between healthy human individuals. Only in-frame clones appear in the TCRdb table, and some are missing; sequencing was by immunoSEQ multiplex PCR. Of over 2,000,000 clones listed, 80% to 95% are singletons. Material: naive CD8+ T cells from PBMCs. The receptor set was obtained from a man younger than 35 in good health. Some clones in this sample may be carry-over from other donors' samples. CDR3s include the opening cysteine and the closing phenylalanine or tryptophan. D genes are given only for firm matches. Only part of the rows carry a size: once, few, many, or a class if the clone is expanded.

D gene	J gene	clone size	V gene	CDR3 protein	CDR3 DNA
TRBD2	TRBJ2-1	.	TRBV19	CASSTGLAGGGEQFF	TGTGCCAGTAGTACCGGACTAGCGGGAGGGGGTGAGCAGTTCTTC
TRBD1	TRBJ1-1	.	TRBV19	CASTGGMRTEAFF	TGTGCCAGTACAGGGGGGATGAGGACTGAAGCTTTCTTT
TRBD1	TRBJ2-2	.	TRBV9	CASSGGTGPNTGELFF	TGTGCCAGCAGCGGTGGGACAGGCCCGAACACCGGGGAGCTGTTTTTT
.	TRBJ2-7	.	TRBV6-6	CASSPEYYEQYF	TGTGCCAGCAGTCCGGAGTATTACGAGCAGTACTTC
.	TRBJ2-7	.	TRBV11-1	CASSSRNNPYEQYF	TGTGCCAGCAGCTCCCGGAATAATCCCTACGAGCAGTACTTC
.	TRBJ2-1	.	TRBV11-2	CASSLGIREFSYNEQFF	TGTGCCAGCAGCTTAGGTATTCGGGAGTTCTCCTACAATGAGCAGTTCTTC
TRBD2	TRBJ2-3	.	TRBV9	CASSPRLAGVSDTQYF	TGTGCCAGCAGCCCCCGACTAGCGGGAGTATCAGATACGCAGTATTTT
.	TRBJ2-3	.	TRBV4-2	CASSQASTDTQYF	TGTGCCAGCAGCCAAGCTAGCACAGATACGCAGTATTTT
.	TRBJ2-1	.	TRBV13	CASSFPRVSYNEQFF	TGTGCCAGCAGCTTCCCTCGGGTATCCTACAATGAGCAGTTCTTC
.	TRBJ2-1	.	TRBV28	CASSFRGPEQFF	TGTGCCAGCAGTTTCAGGGGACCTGAGCAGTTCTTC
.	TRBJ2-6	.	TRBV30	CAWAPAYYGANVLTF	TGTGCCTGGGCTCCGGCTTATTACGGGGCCAACGTCCTGACTTTC
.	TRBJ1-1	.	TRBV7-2	CASSPGRPNYGTEAFF	TGTGCCAGCAGCCCCGGACGGCCCAACTACGGCACTGAAGCTTTCTTT
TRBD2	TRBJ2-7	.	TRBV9	CASSVGGRGDEQYF	TGTGCCAGCAGCGTGGGCGGGAGGGGCGACGAGCAGTACTTC
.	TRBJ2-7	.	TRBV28	CASSQIAESTYEQYF	TGTGCCAGCAGTCAAATAGCGGAGTCAACCTACGAGCAGTACTTC
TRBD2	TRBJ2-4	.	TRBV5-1	CASSAGLAGVAKNIQYF	TGCGCCAGCAGCGCGGGACTAGCGGGGGTAGCCAAAAACATTCAGTACTTC
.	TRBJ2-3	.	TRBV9	CASSAGNRLRGTDTQYF	TGTGCCAGCAGCGCCGGGAACAGGCTAAGGGGCACAGATACGCAGTATTTT
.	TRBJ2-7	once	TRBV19	CASSIASQAEQYF	TGTGCCAGTAGTATAGCTTCCCAGGCCGAGCAGTACTTC
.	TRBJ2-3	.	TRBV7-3	CASSPASGWADTQYF	TGTGCCAGCAGCCCCGCTAGTGGCTGGGCAGATACGCAGTATTTT
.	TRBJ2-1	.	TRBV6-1	CAVNREDYNEQFF	TGTGCCGTGAACAGGGAGGATTACAATGAGCAGTTCTTC
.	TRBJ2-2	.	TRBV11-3	CASSLALGQYPGELFF	TGTGCCAGCAGCCTAGCTCTCGGACAGTACCCCGGGGAGCTGTTTTTT
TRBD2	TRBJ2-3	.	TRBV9	CASSDEIGASGRVTDTQYF	TGTGCCAGCAGCGATGAGATTGGGGCTAGCGGGAGGGTCACAGATACGCAGTATTTT
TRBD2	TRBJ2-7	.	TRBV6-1	CASSEGLAVYEQYF	TGTGCCAGCAGTGAGGGACTAGCGGTCTACGAGCAGTACTTC
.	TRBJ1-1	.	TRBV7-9	CASSSTRTNTEAFF	TGTGCCAGCAGTTCGACCAGGACAAACACTGAAGCTTTCTTT
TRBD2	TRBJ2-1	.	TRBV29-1	CSVVTSGRVSYNEQFF	TGCAGCGTTGTAACTAGCGGGAGGGTATCCTACAATGAGCAGTTCTTC
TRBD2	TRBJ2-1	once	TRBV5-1	CASSLDGGRASREQFF	TGCGCCAGCAGCTTGGATGGCGGGAGGGCCTCAAGGGAGCAGTTCTTC
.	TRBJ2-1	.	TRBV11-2	CASSLEVPPTQQFF	TGTGCCAGCAGCTTAGAGGTCCCCCCCACCCAGCAGTTCTTC
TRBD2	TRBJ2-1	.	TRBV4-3	CASSQDAGASYNEQFF	TGCGCCAGCAGCCAAGATGCGGGAGCAAGCTACAATGAGCAGTTCTTC